This T cell receptor beta chain was captured by sequencing in a study of cytomegalovirus exposure and HLA in healthy donors. Findings and limits, study-wide: As immune exposure information, only CMV serostatus was available. Later, an analysis showed that TCR beta chains associated with HLA were more clonally expanded than others that were equally common.

Comment on this clone: Its antigen remains unknown. A junction end diverges from the germline sequence, so it may reflect a read error.

Primers: 60 Vbeta forward and 13 Jbeta reverse. Sequencing was performed with immunoSEQ multiplex PCR; in TCRdb, only in-frame clones are kept and a portion is missing. Recorded here are approximately 43,000 clones; the top ten clones represent 1.8%. Germline V gene lookup returns CDR1 SGHAT and CDR2 FQDESV (reference sequence). The CDR3 has 15 amino acids. Sequenced sample: PBMCs. This TCR came from a woman in her 30s in good health and CMV-seronegative. The chain couples TRBV11-1 to TRBJ2-7; either TRBD1 or TRBD2 may supply D (8 bases each). The DNA for the CDR3 is TGTGCCAGCAGCATAGCGGGACAGGCTACCTACGAGCAGTACTTC. It specifies CASSIAGQATYEQYF.